This is a list of T cell receptor beta chains from one sample in a study of cytomegalovirus exposure and HLA in healthy donors. The repertoire was sequenced with immunoSEQ multiplex PCR; TCRdb's copy has only in-frame clones and lacks some. The sample has about 86,000 clones; just over 70% are singletons. Sequenced input: PBMCs. These TCRs come from a man aged 55 to 70 in good health and CMV-seronegative. Both conserved end residues are part of each CDR3. The order of the fields is D gene, V gene, J gene, clone size, CDR3 protein, CDR3 DNA. D genes are given only for firm matches. Clone size is given for some rows only: seen once, a few or many times, or a class if the clone is expanded.

TRBD1	TRBV29-1	TRBJ1-2	NA	CSVPEQGGHYTF	TGCAGCGTCCCTGAACAGGGGGGACACTACACCTTC
NA	TRBV2	TRBJ2-4	NA	CASSVGNVKNIQYF	TGTGCCAGCAGTGTCGGGAACGTAAAAAACATTCAGTACTTC
NA	TRBV28	TRBJ2-5	NA	CASSLSPAAGTQYF	TGTGCCAGCAGTTTATCACCTGCCGCGGGGACCCAGTACTTC
NA	TRBV2	TRBJ1-6	once	CASSDDRPSPLHF	TGTGCCAGCAGCGATGACAGACCGTCTCCCCTCCACTTT
NA	TRBV7-2	TRBJ2-7	once	CASSLGYGEYEQYF	TGTGCCAGCAGCTTAGGTTACGGGGAGTACGAGCAGTACTTC
TRBD1	TRBV6-1	TRBJ2-2	few	CATRQGKLAGELFF	TGTGCCACGCGACAGGGGAAATTGGCCGGGGAGCTGTTTTTT
NA	TRBV5-1	TRBJ2-5	NA	CASSEGGAQETQYF	TGCGCCAGCTCCGAGGGGGGGGCGCAAGAGACCCAGTACTTC
TRBD2	TRBV5-1	TRBJ2-1	few	CASSGTLAGDLYNEQFF	TGCGCCAGCAGCGGGACCTTAGCGGGGGACCTATACAATGAGCAGTTCTTC
TRBD1	TRBV2	TRBJ2-1	few	CASTWDRVDEQFF	TGTGCCAGCACTTGGGACAGGGTCGATGAGCAGTTCTTC
NA	TRBV28	TRBJ2-3	NA	CASSWSVTDTQYF	TGTGCCAGCAGTTGGAGTGTCACAGATACGCAGTATTTT
TRBD2	TRBV4-2	TRBJ2-7	NA	CASSQAGTSGSSEQYF	TGTGCCAGCAGCCAAGCAGGGACTAGCGGGAGCTCCGAGCAGTACTTC
TRBD1	TRBV15	TRBJ2-7	NA	CATTNTGTGGYEQYF	TGTGCCACCACCAATACCGGGACAGGGGGCTACGAGCAGTACTTC
NA	TRBV9	TRBJ1-3	NA	CASSLETGPGNTIYF	TGTGCCAGCAGCCTCGAGACAGGTCCTGGAAACACCATATATTTT
NA	TRBV15	TRBJ2-1	once	CATSRDGHNEQFF	TGTGCCACCAGCAGAGATGGGCACAATGAGCAGTTCTTC
NA	TRBV14	TRBJ2-7	NA	CASSQTTSGSYEQYF	TGTGCCAGCAGCCAAACAACGAGTGGGAGCTACGAGCAGTACTTC
TRBD1	TRBV19	TRBJ1-5	NA	CASTGTVRGRGNQPQHF	TGTGCCAGTACCGGGACAGTTAGGGGTAGGGGCAATCAGCCCCAGCATTTT
NA	TRBV15	TRBJ2-7	few	CATSNRRDYEQYF	TGTGCCACCAGCAATCGACGGGACTACGAGCAGTACTTC
NA	TRBV6-1	TRBJ2-5	few	CASSEAGLHGTQYF	TGTGCCAGCAGTGAAGCGGGCCTTCATGGGACCCAGTACTTC
NA	TRBV7-2	TRBJ2-5	NA	CASSLGARGETQYF	TGTGCCAGCAGCTTAGGAGCCCGGGGAGAGACCCAGTACTTC
NA	TRBV5-6	TRBJ1-5	NA	CASSLGRDQQPQHF	TGTGCCAGCAGCTTAGGACGGGATCAGCAGCCCCAGCATTTT
TRBD1	TRBV4-1	TRBJ2-7	NA	CASSLHTGTGNPYEQYF	TGCGCCAGCAGCCTACACACCGGGACAGGGAACCCCTACGAGCAGTACTTC
NA	TRBV9	TRBJ2-1	NA	CASSSNRGLSSYNEQFF	TGTGCCAGCAGCTCAAACAGAGGACTTAGCTCCTACAATGAGCAGTTCTTC
TRBD1	TRBV29-1	TRBJ1-1	NA	CSAYRLNRGDTEAFF	TGCAGCGCCTACCGCCTTAACAGGGGAGACACTGAAGCTTTCTTT